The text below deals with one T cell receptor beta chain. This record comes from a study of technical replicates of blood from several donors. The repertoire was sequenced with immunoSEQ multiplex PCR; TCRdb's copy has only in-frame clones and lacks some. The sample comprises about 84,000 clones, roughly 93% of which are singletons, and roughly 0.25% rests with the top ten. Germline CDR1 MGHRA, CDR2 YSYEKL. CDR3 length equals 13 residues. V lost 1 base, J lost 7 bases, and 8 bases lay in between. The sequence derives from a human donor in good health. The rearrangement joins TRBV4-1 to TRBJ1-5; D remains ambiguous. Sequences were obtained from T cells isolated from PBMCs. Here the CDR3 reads CASSQVRGQPQHF. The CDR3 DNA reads TGCGCCAGCAGCCAAGTAAGAGGGCAGCCCCAGCATTTT.